This TCR beta chain was sequenced in a study of T cell responses to AZD1222 COVID-19 vaccine. Study findings and constraints: CD4 TCRs associated with vaccination spanned spike, dominating at 160-218 and 743-854.

Clones were read by immunoSEQ multiplex PCR, and TCRdb kept only the in-frame ones, dropping some. The repertoire holds some 70,000 clones, with roughly 82% as singletons. This CDR3 region has 15 residues. Trimming took 3 bases from V and 5 from J; bases not matched to a gene: 6. Germline V CDR1 and CDR2: LGHNA, YSLEER. Remarks on this clone: Its antigen is undetermined.

The sequencing here drew on peripheral blood, taken on day 0 of AZD1222 vaccination. The chain employs TRBV4-3 and TRBJ1-1; 10 nucleotides agree with TRBD1. The receptor was derived from an adult in good health. CDR3 coding DNA: TGCGCCAGCAGCCAGGAGAGGACAGGGGGAACTGAAGCTTTCTTT. Translation: CASSQERTGGTEAFF.